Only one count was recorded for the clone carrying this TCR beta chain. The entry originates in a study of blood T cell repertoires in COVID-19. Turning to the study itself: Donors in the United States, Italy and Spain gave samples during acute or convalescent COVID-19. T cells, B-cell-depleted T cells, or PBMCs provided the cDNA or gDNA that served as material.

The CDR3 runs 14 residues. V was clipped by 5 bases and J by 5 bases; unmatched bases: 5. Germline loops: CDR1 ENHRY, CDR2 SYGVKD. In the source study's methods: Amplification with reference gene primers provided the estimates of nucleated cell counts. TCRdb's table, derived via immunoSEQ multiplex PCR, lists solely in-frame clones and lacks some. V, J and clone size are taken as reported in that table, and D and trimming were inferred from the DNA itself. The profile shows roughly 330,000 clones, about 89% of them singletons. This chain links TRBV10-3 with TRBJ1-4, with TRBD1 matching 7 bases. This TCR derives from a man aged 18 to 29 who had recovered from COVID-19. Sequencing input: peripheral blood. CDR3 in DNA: TGTGCCATCAGTCCGGGACAGTCCAATGAAAAACTGTTTTTT. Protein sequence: CAISPGQSNEKLFF.